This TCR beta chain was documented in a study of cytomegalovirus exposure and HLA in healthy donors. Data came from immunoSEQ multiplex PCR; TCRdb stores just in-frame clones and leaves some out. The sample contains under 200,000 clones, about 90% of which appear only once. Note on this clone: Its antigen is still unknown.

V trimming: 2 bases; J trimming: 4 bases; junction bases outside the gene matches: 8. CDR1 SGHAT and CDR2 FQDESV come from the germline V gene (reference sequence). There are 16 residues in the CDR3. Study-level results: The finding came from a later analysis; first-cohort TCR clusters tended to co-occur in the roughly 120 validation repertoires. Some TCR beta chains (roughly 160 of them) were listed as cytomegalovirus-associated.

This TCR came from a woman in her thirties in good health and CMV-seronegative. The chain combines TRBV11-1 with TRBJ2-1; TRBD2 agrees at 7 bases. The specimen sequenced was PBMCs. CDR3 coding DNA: TGTGCCAGCAGCTTATTGGGGCGGGAGATTTACAATGAGCAGTTCTTC. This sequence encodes CASSLLGREIYNEQFF.